This is a list of T cell receptor beta chains from one sample in a study of shared clonotypes between healthy human individuals. Sequencing used immunoSEQ multiplex PCR; TCRdb keeps in-frame clones, though not all of them. The table lists 2 million to 2.5 million clones, just over 90% of them singletons. Source material: naive CD8+ T cells from PBMCs. The receptors were gathered from a young man in good health. Some clones in this sample may be carry-over from other donors' samples. CDR3s include the opening cysteine and the closing phenylalanine or tryptophan. Each record gives: D gene, clone size, J gene, V gene, CDR3 protein, CDR3 DNA. The D gene is left open where the match is weak. A row's size may be missing; if present it is once, few, many or a size class.

>.|once|TRBJ2-2|TRBV7-9
CASSLGIGELFF
TGTGCCAGCAGCTTAGGCATTGGGGAGCTGTTTTTT
>TRBD2|.|TRBJ2-6|TRBV7-9
CASSTRGGTSPSTANVLTF
TGTGCCAGCAGCACACGGGGCGGGACTAGCCCCTCCACGGCCAACGTCCTGACTTTC
>TRBD1|.|TRBJ1-1|TRBV27
CASSPPGTVNTEAFF
TGTGCCAGCAGTCCCCCCGGGACAGTTAACACTGAAGCTTTCTTT
>.|once|TRBJ2-1|TRBV7-2
CASSLEGPASEVGNEQFF
TGTGCCAGCAGCTTAGAGGGGCCGGCTAGCGAGGTAGGAAATGAGCAGTTCTTC
>.|.|TRBJ1-2|TRBV14
CASMGKGSDYGYTF
TGTGCCAGCATGGGTAAGGGATCTGACTATGGCTACACCTTC
>.|.|TRBJ2-7|TRBV7-6
CASSLTQGYSYEQYF
TGTGCCAGCAGCTTGACCCAAGGATACAGCTACGAGCAGTACTTC
>.|once|TRBJ1-3|TRBV5-6
CASSPEGGDWLGNTIYF
TGTGCCAGCAGCCCGGAGGGGGGGGACTGGCTTGGAAACACCATATATTTT
>.|.|TRBJ2-1|TRBV7-6
CASIPRRWDEGSNEQFF
TGTGCCAGCATCCCCCGCCGGTGGGACGAAGGGTCCAATGAGCAGTTCTTC
>TRBD1|.|TRBJ1-1|TRBV28
CASSSPSRGRNTEAFF
TGTGCCAGCAGTTCGCCTTCGAGGGGGCGGAACACTGAAGCTTTCTTT
>TRBD1|.|TRBJ2-1|TRBV13
CASSHPIGDSAYNEQFF
TGTGCCAGCAGCCACCCAATTGGGGACAGTGCCTACAATGAGCAGTTCTTC
>TRBD1|.|TRBJ2-3|TRBV5-1
CASSFLQGGDTQYF
TGCGCCAGCAGCTTTCTACAGGGGGGAGATACGCAGTATTTT
>TRBD1|.|TRBJ1-2|TRBV5-4
CASSFQGAGGYTF
TGTGCCAGCAGCTTCCAGGGGGCGGGAGGCTACACCTTC
>.|.|TRBJ2-7|TRBV7-2
CASSGQKAEQYF
TGTGCCAGCAGCGGGCAGAAAGCCGAGCAGTACTTC
>TRBD2|.|TRBJ2-2|TRBV11-2
CASSQPTWREIRTGELFF
TGTGCCAGCAGCCAACCCACGTGGCGGGAGATACGCACCGGGGAGCTGTTTTTT
>TRBD2|.|TRBJ2-7|TRBV27
CASSIAGETYEQYF
TGTGCCAGCAGTATAGCGGGAGAGACCTACGAGCAGTACTTC
>TRBD1|.|TRBJ1-1|TRBV11-3
CASSLGAGGQENTEAFF
TGTGCCAGCAGCTTAGGGGCAGGGGGGCAGGAGAACACTGAAGCTTTCTTT
>TRBD1|.|TRBJ1-2|TRBV7-2
CASSFTGVGRDGYTF
TGTGCCAGCAGCTTTACAGGGGTGGGACGGGATGGCTACACCTTC
>.|.|TRBJ2-7|TRBV27
CASSSGVTYEQYF
TGTGCCAGCAGCTCGGGGGTGACCTACGAGCAGTACTTC
>.|.|TRBJ2-1|TRBV4-3
CASSPDRGSYNEQFF
TGCGCCAGCAGCCCCGACCGAGGTAGCTACAATGAGCAGTTCTTC
>TRBD1|.|TRBJ1-5|TRBV4-3
CASSLDRASNQPQHF
TGCGCCAGCAGCCTAGACAGGGCTTCCAATCAGCCCCAGCATTTT
>TRBD1|few|TRBJ1-1|TRBV9
CASSVTGNSNTEAFF
TGTGCCAGCAGCGTGACAGGGAATTCGAACACTGAAGCTTTCTTT
>TRBD2|once|TRBJ2-3|TRBV9
CASSTIGASGRDGTDTQYF
TGTGCCAGCAGCACGATCGGTGCGAGCGGGAGGGATGGCACAGATACGCAGTATTTT
>TRBD2|.|TRBJ2-2|TRBV28
CASSGIAGGANTGELFF
TGTGCCAGCAGTGGAATAGCGGGAGGCGCGAACACCGGGGAGCTGTTTTTT
>.|.|TRBJ1-1|TRBV7-9
CASSPRGRSVSEAFF
TGTGCCAGCAGCCCCCGGGGAAGGTCTGTCTCTGAAGCTTTCTTT
>.|.|TRBJ2-1|TRBV2
CAGSHRWDEQFF
TGTGCCGGCTCGCACCGATGGGATGAGCAGTTCTTC
>.|once|TRBJ2-1|TRBV4-1
CASSHEEKTGGTEQFF
TGCGCCAGCAGCCACGAAGAGAAGACAGGAGGTACTGAGCAGTTCTTC
>.|.|TRBJ1-1|TRBV2
CASSDTDTEAFF
TGTGCCAGCAGTGATACCGACACTGAAGCTTTCTTT
>TRBD2|.|TRBJ2-7|TRBV10-1
CASSEGPSGSYEQYF
TGCGCCAGCAGTGAGGGCCCCAGCGGGAGCTACGAGCAGTACTTC
>TRBD1|once|TRBJ2-7|TRBV2
CASSAGTGGYEQYF
TGTGCCAGCAGCGCCGGGACAGGGGGATACGAGCAGTACTTC
>.|.|TRBJ2-3|TRBV7-9
CASSRPQPRNTDTQYF
TGTGCCAGCAGCCGACCGCAGCCGCGGAACACAGATACGCAGTATTTT
>TRBD2|.|TRBJ2-5|TRBV28
CASRRGLGVEETQYF
TGTGCCAGCAGGAGGGGACTAGGGGTCGAAGAGACCCAGTACTTC
>.|.|TRBJ1-5|TRBV7-9
CASSLGSGNQPQHF
TGTGCCAGCAGCTTAGGTTCGGGCAATCAGCCCCAGCATTTT
>TRBD2|.|TRBJ2-7|TRBV6-5
CASRLAGASYEQYF
TGTGCCAGCAGGCTAGCGGGAGCATCCTACGAGCAGTACTTC
>.|.|TRBJ1-2|TRBV9
CASSAGSQPRGYTF
TGTGCCAGCAGCGCCGGGTCCCAACCCAGGGGCTACACCTTC
>TRBD1|.|TRBJ2-1|TRBV9
CASSVGLGLDRAGSNEQFF
TGTGCCAGCAGCGTAGGTTTGGGGTTGGACAGGGCCGGCTCCAATGAGCAGTTCTTC
>TRBD2|.|TRBJ2-7|TRBV5-6
CASSNLAGGPYEQYF
TGTGCCAGCAGCAACTTAGCGGGAGGCCCCTACGAGCAGTACTTC
>.|.|TRBJ2-5|TRBV7-3
CASSLLFGQQETQYF
TGTGCCAGCAGCTTATTGTTCGGCCAGCAAGAGACCCAGTACTTC
>TRBD1|.|TRBJ2-7|TRBV29-1
CSAYIGQGEGYEQYF
TGCAGCGCCTATATCGGACAGGGAGAGGGCTACGAGCAGTACTTC
>TRBD2|.|TRBJ2-3|TRBV30
CAWSVFLAGGDTQYF
TGTGCCTGGAGTGTATTCCTAGCGGGAGGGGATACGCAGTATTTT
>.|.|TRBJ2-2|TRBV9
CASSVVQGRTGELFF
TGTGCCAGCAGCGTAGTACAGGGACGGACCGGGGAGCTGTTTTTT
>.|.|TRBJ1-2|TRBV29-1
CSVFGQKNGYTF
TGCAGCGTTTTCGGACAGAAGAATGGCTACACCTTC
>TRBD1|few|TRBJ1-1|TRBV7-9
CASSTDTNTGGNTEAFF
TGTGCCAGCAGCACGGACACCAACACAGGGGGAAACACTGAAGCTTTCTTT
>.|.|TRBJ2-7|TRBV9
CAGSGGGHSNYEQYF
TGTGCCGGCAGCGGAGGGGGACACTCGAACTACGAGCAGTACTTC
>.|.|TRBJ2-5|TRBV12-2
CASRLRPLVRETQYF
TGTGCAAGTCGCTTACGACCCTTGGTCCGGGAGACCCAGTACTTC
>.|.|TRBJ1-1|TRBV4-1
CASSQDRGASEAFF
TGCGCCAGCAGCCAAGATCGGGGGGCGTCTGAAGCTTTCTTT
>.|.|TRBJ2-1|TRBV27
CASSFAVGNEQFF
TGTGCCAGCAGTTTTGCGGTCGGCAATGAGCAGTTCTTC
>TRBD1|.|TRBJ2-1|TRBV5-6
CASSPEGQGAVEQFF
TGTGCCAGCAGCCCGGAGGGACAGGGGGCTGTTGAGCAGTTCTTC
>.|.|TRBJ2-2|TRBV4-3
CASSQVMGSLFF
TGCGCCAGCAGCCAAGTCATGGGTTCCCTGTTTTTT
>.|once|TRBJ1-1|TRBV14
CASSLGYKGTEAFF
TGTGCCAGCAGCCTAGGGTATAAGGGCACTGAAGCTTTCTTT
>.|.|TRBJ2-7|TRBV27
CASSLSEGTAGYF
TGTGCCAGCAGTTTATCGGAGGGGACAGCCGGGTACTTC
>.|.|TRBJ2-3|TRBV6-1
CASSEAPRSPSTDTQYF
TGTGCCAGCAGTGAAGCGCCCAGATCCCCTAGCACAGATACGCAGTATTTT
>.|.|TRBJ1-1|TRBV5-1
CASRLNTEAFF
TGCGCCAGCAGGTTGAACACTGAAGCTTTCTTT
>.|.|TRBJ2-1|TRBV6-5
CGTSGRNEQFF
TGTGGAACATCTGGAAGGAATGAGCAGTTCTTC